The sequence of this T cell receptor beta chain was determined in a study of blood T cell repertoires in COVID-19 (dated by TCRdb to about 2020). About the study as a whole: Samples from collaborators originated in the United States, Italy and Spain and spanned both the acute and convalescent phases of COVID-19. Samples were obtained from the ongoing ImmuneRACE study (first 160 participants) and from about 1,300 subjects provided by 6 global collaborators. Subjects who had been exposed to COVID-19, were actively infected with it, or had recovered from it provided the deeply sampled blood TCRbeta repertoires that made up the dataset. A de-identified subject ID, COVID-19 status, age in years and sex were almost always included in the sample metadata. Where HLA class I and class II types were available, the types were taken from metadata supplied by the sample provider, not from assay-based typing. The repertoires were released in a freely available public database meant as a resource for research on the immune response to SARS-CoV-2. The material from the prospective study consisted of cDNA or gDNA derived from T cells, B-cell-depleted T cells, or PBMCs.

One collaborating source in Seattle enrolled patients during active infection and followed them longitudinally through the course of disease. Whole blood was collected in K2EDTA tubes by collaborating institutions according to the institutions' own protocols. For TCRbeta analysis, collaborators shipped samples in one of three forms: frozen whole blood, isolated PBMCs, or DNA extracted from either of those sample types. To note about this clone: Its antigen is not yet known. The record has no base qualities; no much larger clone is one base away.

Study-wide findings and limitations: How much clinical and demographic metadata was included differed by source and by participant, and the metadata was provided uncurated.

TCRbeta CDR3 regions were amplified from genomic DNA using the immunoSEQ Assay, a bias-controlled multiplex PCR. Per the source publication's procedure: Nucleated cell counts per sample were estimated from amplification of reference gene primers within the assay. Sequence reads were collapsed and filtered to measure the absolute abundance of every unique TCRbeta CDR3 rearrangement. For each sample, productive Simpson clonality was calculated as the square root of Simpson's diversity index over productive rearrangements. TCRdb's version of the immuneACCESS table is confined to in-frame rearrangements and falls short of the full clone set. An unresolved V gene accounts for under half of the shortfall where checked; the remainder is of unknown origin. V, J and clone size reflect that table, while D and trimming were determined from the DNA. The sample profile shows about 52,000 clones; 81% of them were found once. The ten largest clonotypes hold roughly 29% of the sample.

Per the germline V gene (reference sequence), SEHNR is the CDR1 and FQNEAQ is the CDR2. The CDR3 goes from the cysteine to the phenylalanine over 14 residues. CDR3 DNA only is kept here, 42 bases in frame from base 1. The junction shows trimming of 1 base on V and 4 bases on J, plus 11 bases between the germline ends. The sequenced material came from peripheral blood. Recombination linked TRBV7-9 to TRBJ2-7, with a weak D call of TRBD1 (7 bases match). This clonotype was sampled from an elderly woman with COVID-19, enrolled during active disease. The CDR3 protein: CASSLVAGGYEQYF. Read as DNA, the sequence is TGTGCCAGCAGCTTAGTCGCAGGGGGGTACGAGCAGTACTTC.